This T cell receptor (beta chain) was recorded in a study of T cell changes during pregnancy in multiple sclerosis. Germline CDR1 reads MNHNS; CDR2 reads SASEGT. The germline V and J ends were trimmed by 4 bases and 3 bases, with 9 bases remaining between them. This CDR3 has 13 residues. The method was immunoSEQ multiplex PCR; TCRdb's version includes in-frame clones alone and lacks a portion of them. The sample yields more than 75,000 clones, over 80% seen once. The sequences come from peripheral blood, collected in the first trimester of pregnancy. The V and J genes are TRBV6-1 and TRBJ1-1, with D uncertain. The TCR sequence derives from a female donor with multiple sclerosis, enrolled in a pregnancy study. Here the CDR3 DNA reads TGTGCCAGCAGTGGTCGAGAACACACTGAAGCTTTCTTT. Amino acid sequence: CASSGREHTEAFF.